This entry lists 10 T cell receptor beta chains sequenced from one sample in a study of cytomegalovirus exposure and HLA in healthy donors. The PCR made use of 60 Vbeta and 13 Jbeta primers. Profiling relied on immunoSEQ multiplex PCR, and the TCRdb table lists in-frame clones only, not all of them. The table has fewer than 200,000 clones, around four fifths seen once. Sequences were obtained from PBMCs. The receptor source for this set is a man aged 45-65 years in good health and CMV-seropositive.

V is TRBV6-1 and J is TRBJ1-3, with D unclear. The CDR3 covers 19 residues. V was shortened by 4 bases and J by 1 base, with 23 bases between the two germline ends. Looked up from germline, CDR1 is MNHNS and CDR2 is SASEGT. The CDR3 DNA follows: TGTGCCAGCAGTGTTCGGTCCGATACAGTTGGTGGATCTGGAAACACCATATATTTT. It specifies CASSVRSDTVGGSGNTIYF.

The V call is TRBV5-1, the J call TRBJ2-2, with 8 bases aligning to TRBD1. Germline lookup yields CDR1 SGHRS and CDR2 YFSETQ. J lost 7 bases, V lost 2 bases, and 16 bases had no gene match. This CDR3 spans 18 amino acids. The CDR3 DNA is TGCGCCAGCAGCTTCAGGTCAGGGGGCCCCGGAGATGGCGGGGAGCTGTTTTTT. Protein product: CASSFRSGGPGDGGELFF.

The sample holds one count of this clone. This chain joins TRBV28 and TRBJ1-2, with 12 bases lining up with TRBD1. Germline CDR1 reads MDHEN; CDR2 reads SYDVKM. V dropped 5 bases and J dropped 7; count of bases not matched to a gene: 5. The CDR3 is made up of 14 amino acids. CDR3 sequence (DNA): TGTGCCAGCAGTAAGGGACAGGGGGCCTCTGGCTACACCTTC. Translated, it gives CASSKGQGASGYTF.

The rearrangement links TRBV4-1 to TRBJ2-7; 11 bases are shared with TRBD1. Unmatched junction bases numbered 3, after V lost 5 bases and J lost 3 bases. The CDR3 covers 14 residues. Germline loops: CDR1 MGHRA, CDR2 YSYEKL. The CDR3 DNA sequence: TGCGCCAGCAGCGAGGGACAGGGGGTCTACGAGCAGTACTTC. As protein: CASSEGQGVYEQYF.

This rearrangement joins TRBV6-5 to TRBJ2-5; 7 bases map to TRBD1. This CDR3 region has 15 residues. CDR1 is MNHEY and CDR2 is SVGAGI in the germline V gene. Trimming took 5 bases from V and 6 from J; bases not matched to a gene: 12. The CDR3: CASSQDRRNVQTQYF. Written as DNA, the CDR3 is TGTGCCAGCAGTCAGGACAGGCGGAATGTGCAGACCCAGTACTTC.

CDR3 DNA sequence: TGTGCCATCAGTGAAGACAGGGAAGCGTTTAGGGGCTACACCTTC. It codes for CAISEDREAFRGYTF. The J gene is TRBJ1-2, the V gene TRBV10-3; TRBD1 agrees at 7 bases. Trimming took 3 bases from V and 8 from J; bases not matched to a gene: 12. Germline loops: CDR1 ENHRY, CDR2 SYGVKD. The CDR3 spans 15 residues.

This sequence joins TRBV10-2 and TRBJ1-5; D perhaps matches TRBD1 (6 bases). Germline V gene lookup returns CDR1 WSHSY and CDR2 SAAADI. The CDR3 is 15 residues long. V lost 6 bases, J lost 6 bases, and 18 bases lay in between. The CDR3 sequence is CASSGQTGPGQPQHF. The DNA for the CDR3 is TGCGCCAGCAGCGGACAAACAGGGCCGGGTCAGCCCCAGCATTTT.

The chain joins TRBV5-1 to TRBJ1-2, with no clear D. CDR3 length equals 14 residues. Germline V CDR1 and CDR2: SGHRS, YFSETQ. Trimming left V 0 bases short and J 1 base short, with 7 bases between. CDR3 loop: CASSLAVVNYGYTF. DNA for the CDR3: TGCGCCAGCAGCTTGGCCGTAGTTAACTATGGCTACACCTTC.

The genes are TRBV10-3 and TRBJ2-7; 7 bases line up with TRBD2. The V segment lost 6 bases and the J segment 4 bases; nucleotides outside the gene matches: 12. Germline loops: CDR1 ENHRY, CDR2 SYGVKD. The CDR3 contains 15 residues. In DNA, the CDR3 is TGTGCCATCAGGGGGGAGGGAGTGATCGGTTACGAGCAGTACTTC. Its translation is CAIRGEGVIGYEQYF.

The chain links TRBV30 to TRBJ2-7; a possible D gene is TRBD2 (5 bases). This CDR3 spans 13 amino acids. V was clipped by 2 bases and J by 6 bases, with 14 bases between them. Germline V gives CDR1 GTSNPN, CDR2 SVGIG (reference sequence). The CDR3 DNA reads TGTGCCTGGAGTAGAAAGGGAGAGGGCGAGCAGTACTTC. It codes for CAWSRKGEGEQYF.